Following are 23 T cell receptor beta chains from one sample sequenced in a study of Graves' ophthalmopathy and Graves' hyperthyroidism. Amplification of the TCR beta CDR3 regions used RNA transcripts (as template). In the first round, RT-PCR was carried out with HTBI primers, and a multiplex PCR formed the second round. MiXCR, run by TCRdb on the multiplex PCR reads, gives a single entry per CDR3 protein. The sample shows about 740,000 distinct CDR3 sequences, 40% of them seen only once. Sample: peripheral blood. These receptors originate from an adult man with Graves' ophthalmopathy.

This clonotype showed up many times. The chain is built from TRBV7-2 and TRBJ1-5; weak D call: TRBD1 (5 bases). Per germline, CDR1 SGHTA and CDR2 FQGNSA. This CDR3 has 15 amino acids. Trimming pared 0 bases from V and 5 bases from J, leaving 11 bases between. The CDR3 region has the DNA TGTGCCAGCAGCTTAGCAGGCAGGGCCTATCAGCCCCAGCATTTT. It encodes CASSLAGRAYQPQHF.

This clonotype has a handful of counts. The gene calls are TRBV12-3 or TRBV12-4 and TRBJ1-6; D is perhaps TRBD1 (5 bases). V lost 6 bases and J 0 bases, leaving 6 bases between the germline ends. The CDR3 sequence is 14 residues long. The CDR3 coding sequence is TGTGCCAGCAGGGGGGGCTCCTATAATTCACCCCTCCACTTT. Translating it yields CASRGGSYNSPLHF.

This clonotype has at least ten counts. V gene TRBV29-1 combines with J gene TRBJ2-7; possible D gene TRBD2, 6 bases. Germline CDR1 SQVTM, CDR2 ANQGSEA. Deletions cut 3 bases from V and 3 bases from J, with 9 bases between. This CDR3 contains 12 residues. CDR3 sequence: CSVEEGDYEQYF. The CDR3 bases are TGCAGCGTTGAGGAGGGAGACTACGAGCAGTACTTC.

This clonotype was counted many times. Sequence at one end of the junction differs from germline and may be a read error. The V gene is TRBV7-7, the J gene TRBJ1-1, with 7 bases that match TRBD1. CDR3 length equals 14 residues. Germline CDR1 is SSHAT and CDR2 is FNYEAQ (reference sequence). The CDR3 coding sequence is TGTGCTAGCAAACCGGGACAGATGAACACTGAAGCTTTCTTT. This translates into CASKPGQMNTEAFF.

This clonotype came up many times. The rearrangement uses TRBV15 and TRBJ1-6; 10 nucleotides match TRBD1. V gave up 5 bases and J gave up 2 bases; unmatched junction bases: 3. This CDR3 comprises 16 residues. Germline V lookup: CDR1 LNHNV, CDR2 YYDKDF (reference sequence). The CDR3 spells CATSGQGGPYNSPLHF. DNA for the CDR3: TGTGCCACCAGCGGACAGGGGGGACCCTATAATTCACCCCTCCACTTT.

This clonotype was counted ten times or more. CDR3 DNA sequence: TGTGCCAGCAGTAAACTACTAAATCAGCCCCAGCATTTT. This codes for CASSKLLNQPQHF. V gene TRBV2 combines with J gene TRBJ1-5; D remains ambiguous. Trimming pared 5 bases from V and 4 bases from J, leaving 9 bases between. CDR1 is SNHLY, CDR2 FYNNEI, per germline. This CDR3 has 13 residues. Variable domain in full (rest from reference TRBV2 and TRBJ1-5): EPEVTQTPSHQVTQMGQEVILRCVPISNHLYFYWYRQILGQKVEFLVSFYNNEISEKSEIFDDQFSVERPDGSNFTLKIRSTKLEDSAMYFCASSKLLNQPQHFGDGTRLSIL.

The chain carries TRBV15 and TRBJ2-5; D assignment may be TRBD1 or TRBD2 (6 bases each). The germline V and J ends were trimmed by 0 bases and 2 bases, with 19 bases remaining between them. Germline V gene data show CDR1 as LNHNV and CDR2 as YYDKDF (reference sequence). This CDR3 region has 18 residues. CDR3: CATSRDGWGAAKQETQYF. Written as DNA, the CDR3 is TGTGCCACCAGCAGAGATGGGTGGGGGGCAGCGAAACAAGAGACCCAGTACTTC.

The chain's CDR3 is CASKPGTLTEAFF. DNA of the CDR3: TGTGCCAGTAAGCCAGGAACTCTCACTGAAGCTTTCTTT. The chain recombines TRBV19 with TRBJ1-1; no clear D. V lost 7 bases and J 4 bases, leaving 13 bases between the germline ends. This CDR3 comprises 13 residues. The germline gives CDR1 LNHDA, CDR2 SQIVND (reference sequence).

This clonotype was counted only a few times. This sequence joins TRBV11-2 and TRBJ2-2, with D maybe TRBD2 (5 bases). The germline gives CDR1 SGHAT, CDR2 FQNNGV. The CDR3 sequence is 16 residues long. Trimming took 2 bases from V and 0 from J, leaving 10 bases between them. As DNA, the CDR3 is TGTGCCAGCAGCTTATCCGGACTGTCGAACACCGGGGAGCTGTTTTTT. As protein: CASSLSGLSNTGELFF.

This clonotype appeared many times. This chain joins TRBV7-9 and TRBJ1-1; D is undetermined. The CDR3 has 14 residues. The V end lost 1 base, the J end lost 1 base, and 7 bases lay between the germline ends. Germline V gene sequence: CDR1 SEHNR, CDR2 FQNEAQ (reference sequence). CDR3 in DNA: TGTGCCAGCAGCTTAGTAGATTCGAACACTGAAGCTTTCTTT. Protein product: CASSLVDSNTEAFF.

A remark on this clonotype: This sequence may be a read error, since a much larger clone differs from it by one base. The CDR3 sequence: CAIRKEGGLGYGYIF. Written as DNA, the CDR3 is TGTGCCATCAGGAAAGAGGGGGGCCTCGGCTATGGCTACATCTTC. This chain connects TRBV10-3 to TRBJ1-2; a possible D gene is TRBD1 (6 bases). Germline V gives CDR1 ENHRY, CDR2 SYGVKD. The CDR3 loop spans 15 amino acids.

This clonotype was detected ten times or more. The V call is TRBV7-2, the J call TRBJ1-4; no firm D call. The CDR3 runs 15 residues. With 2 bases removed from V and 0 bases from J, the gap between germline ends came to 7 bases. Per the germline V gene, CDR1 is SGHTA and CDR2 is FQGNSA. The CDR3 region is CASSLRGSTNEKLFF. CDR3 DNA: TGTGCCAGCAGCTTAAGAGGGTCAACTAATGAAAAACTGTTTTTT.

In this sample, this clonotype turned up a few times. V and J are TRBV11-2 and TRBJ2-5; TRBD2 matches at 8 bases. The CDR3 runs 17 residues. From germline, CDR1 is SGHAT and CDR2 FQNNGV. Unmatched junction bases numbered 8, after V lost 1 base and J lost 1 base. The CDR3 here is CASSLVPRGAIQETQYF. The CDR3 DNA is TGTGCCAGCAGCTTAGTTCCGCGGGGGGCCATCCAAGAGACCCAGTACTTC.

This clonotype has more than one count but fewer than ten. CDR3 coding DNA: TGTGCCAGCAGTCGCGGGAGTTTTGAGACCCAGTACTTC. Translating it yields CASSRGSFETQYF. The V and J genes are TRBV7-3 and TRBJ2-5; 7 nucleotides align to TRBD2. Germline assignment: CDR1 SGHTA and CDR2 FQGTGA. The CDR3 is 13 amino acids. V was clipped by 6 bases and J by 5 bases; unmatched bases: 6. The whole variable domain, remainder taken from reference TRBV7-3 and TRBJ2-5, is GAGVSQTPSNKVTEKGKYVELRCDPISGHTALYWYRQSLGQGPEFLIYFQGTGAADDSGLPNDRFFAVRPEGSVSTLKIQRTERGDSAVYLCASSRGSFETQYFGPGTRLLVL.

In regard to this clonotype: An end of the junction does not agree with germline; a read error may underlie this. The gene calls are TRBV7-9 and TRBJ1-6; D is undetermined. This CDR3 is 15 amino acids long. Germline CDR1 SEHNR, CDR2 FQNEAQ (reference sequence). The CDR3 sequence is CASSQAAHGRSPLHF. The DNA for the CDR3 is TGCGCCAGCAGCCAAGCGGCACACGGGCGTTCACCCCTCCACTTT.

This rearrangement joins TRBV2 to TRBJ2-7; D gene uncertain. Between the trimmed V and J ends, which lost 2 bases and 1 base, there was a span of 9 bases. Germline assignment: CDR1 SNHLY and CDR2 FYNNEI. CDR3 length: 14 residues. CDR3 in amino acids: CASSESWGSYEQYF. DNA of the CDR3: TGTGCCAGCAGTGAATCTTGGGGTTCCTACGAGCAGTACTTC.

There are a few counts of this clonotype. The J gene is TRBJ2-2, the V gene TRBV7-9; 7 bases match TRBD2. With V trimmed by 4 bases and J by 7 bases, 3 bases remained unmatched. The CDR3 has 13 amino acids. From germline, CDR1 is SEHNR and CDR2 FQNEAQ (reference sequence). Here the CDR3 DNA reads TGTGCCAGCAGCTCGGGAGGCGTCGGGGAGCTGTTTTTT. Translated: CASSSGGVGELFF. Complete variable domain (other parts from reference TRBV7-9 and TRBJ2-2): DTGVSQNPRHKITKRGQNVTFRCDPISEHNRLYWYRQTLGQGPEFLTYFQNEAQLEKSRLLSDRFSAERPKGSFSTLEIQRTEQGDSAMYLCASSSGGVGELFFGEGSRLTVL.

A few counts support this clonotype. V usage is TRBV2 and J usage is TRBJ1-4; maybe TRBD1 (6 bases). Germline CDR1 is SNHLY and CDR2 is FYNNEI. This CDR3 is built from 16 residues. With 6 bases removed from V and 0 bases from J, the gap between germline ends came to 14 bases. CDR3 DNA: TGTGCCAGCAGCGGACAGCCCAGTACAACTAATGAAAAACTGTTTTTT. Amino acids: CASSGQPSTTNEKLFF.

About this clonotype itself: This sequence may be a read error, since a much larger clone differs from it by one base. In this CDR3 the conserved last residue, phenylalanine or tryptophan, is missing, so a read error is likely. In nucleotides, the CDR3 is TGCAGCGTTGTGCCAGCGACGAGCTCCTACGAGCAGTACTCC. Encoded protein: CSVVPATSSYEQYS. The chain links TRBV29-1 to TRBJ2-7; D is unresolved. The CDR3 contains 14 residues. The germline gives CDR1 SQVTM, CDR2 ANQGSEA. With 4 bases removed from V and 0 bases from J, the gap between germline ends came to 13 bases.

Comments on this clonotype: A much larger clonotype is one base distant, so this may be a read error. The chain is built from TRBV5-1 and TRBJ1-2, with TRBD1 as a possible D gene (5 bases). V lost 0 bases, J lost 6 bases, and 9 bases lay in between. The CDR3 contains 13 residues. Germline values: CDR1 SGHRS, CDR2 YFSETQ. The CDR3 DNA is TGCGCCAGCAGCTTGGAAGTGGGGGATGGCTACACCTTC. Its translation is CASSLEVGDGYTF.

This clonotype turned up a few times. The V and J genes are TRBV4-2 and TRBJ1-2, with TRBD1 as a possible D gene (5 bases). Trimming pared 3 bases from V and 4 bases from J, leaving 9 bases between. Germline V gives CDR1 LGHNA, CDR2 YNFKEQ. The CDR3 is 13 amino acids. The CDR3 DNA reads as TGTGCCAGCAGCCAGGACAAAACCTATGGCTACACCTTC. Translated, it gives CASSQDKTYGYTF.

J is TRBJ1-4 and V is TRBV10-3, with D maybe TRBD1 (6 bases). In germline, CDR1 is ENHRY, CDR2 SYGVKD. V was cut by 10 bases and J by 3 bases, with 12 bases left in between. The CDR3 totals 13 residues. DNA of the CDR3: TGTGCCAGCACGGACAGCGCTAATGAAAAACTGTTTTTT. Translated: CASTDSANEKLFF.

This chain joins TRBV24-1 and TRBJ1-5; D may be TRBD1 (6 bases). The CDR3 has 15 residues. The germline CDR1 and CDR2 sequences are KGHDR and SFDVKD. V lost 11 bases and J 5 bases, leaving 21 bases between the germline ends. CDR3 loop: CASSGGRGGDQPQHF. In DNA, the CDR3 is TGTGCCAGTAGTGGAGGCAGGGGCGGGGATCAGCCCCAGCATTTT.